These 8 T cell receptor beta chains originate from one sample sequenced in a study of Graves' ophthalmopathy and Graves' hyperthyroidism (dated by TCRdb to between 2018 and 2020). For sequencing, an Illumina HiSeq 2000 was employed. For repertoire sequencing, TCR beta CDR3 regions were amplified from RNA transcripts. The first round of RT-PCR was done with HTBI primers and the Qiagen OneStep RT-PCR kit, and was followed by a second round of multiplex PCR, then size selection and purification. TCRdb redid the processing of the public reads, applying fastp at Q25 and MiXCR, and retained in-frame beta chains. Every CDR3 protein is listed once, alongside the most common genes and DNA of its rows. In this sample the table shows around 600,000 distinct CDR3 sequences, 35% to 45% of which occur a single time. The top ten hold 3% to 4% of the sample. What was sequenced was peripheral blood. The receptor set was obtained from an adult man with Graves' ophthalmopathy.

This clonotype was picked up one time. V usage is TRBV12-3 or TRBV12-4 and J usage is TRBJ1-2; D ambiguous. The CDR3 is made up of 15 amino acids. Trimming left V 4 bases short and J 2 bases short, with 14 bases between. In nucleotides, the CDR3 is TGTGCCAGCAGTTCCTGCGGTGGGCGGAACTATGGCTACACCTTC. Encoded protein: CASSSCGGRNYGYTF.

This clonotype has more than one count but fewer than ten. The V gene is TRBV19, the J gene TRBJ2-6; the D call may be TRBD1 or TRBD2 (6 bases each). The germline V gene has CDR1 LNHDA and CDR2 SQIVND (reference sequence). The CDR3 covers 18 residues. V was shortened by 7 bases and J by 0 bases, with 19 bases between the two germline ends. CDR3 residues: CASMRISGAYSGANVLTF. DNA for the CDR3: TGTGCCAGTATGAGGATTTCGGGGGCCTACTCTGGGGCCAACGTCCTGACTTTC.

The chain's CDR3 is CASSISGRALETQYF. CDR3 DNA: TGTGCCAGTAGTATTAGCGGGAGGGCCCTGGAGACCCAGTACTTC. This sequence joins TRBV19 and TRBJ2-5; TRBD2 matches at 11 bases. V gave up 3 bases and J gave up 5 bases; unmatched junction bases: 5. The CDR3 loop spans 15 amino acids. Germline V gene sequence: CDR1 LNHDA, CDR2 SQIVND (reference sequence). Using reference TRBV19 and TRBJ2-5 for the parts outside the CDR3, the full variable domain is DGGITQSPKYLFRKEGQNVTLSCEQNLNHDAMYWYRQDPGQGLRLIYYSQIVNDFQKGDIAEGYSVSREKKESFPLTVTSAQKNPTAFYLCASSISGRALETQYFGPGTRLLVL.

This clonotype showed up many times. This rearrangement joins TRBV29-1 to TRBJ1-2; 10 nucleotides match TRBD1. The CDR3 consists of 12 residues. V dropped 5 bases and J dropped 6; count of bases not matched to a gene: 3. The germline gives CDR1 SQVTM, CDR2 ANQGSEA. CDR3 in amino acids: CSVIDRGHGYTF. The CDR3 DNA sequence: TGCAGCGTTATAGACAGGGGGCATGGCTACACCTTC.

The chain employs TRBV5-4 and TRBJ2-5, with 8 nucleotides matching TRBD1. This CDR3 region has 16 residues. CDR1 SGHNT and CDR2 YYREEE come from the germline V gene (reference sequence). The J segment lost 5 bases and the V segment lost 6 bases, leaving 15 bases of the junction unmatched. CDR3 bases: TGTGCCAGCACTTTCGGTTGGAGGGGACAGGCGGAGACCCAGTACTTC. Residues: CASTFGWRGQAETQYF.

The chain carries TRBV10-3 and TRBJ2-5; D is unclear. V lost 1 base and J 5 bases, leaving 5 bases between the germline ends. This CDR3 spans 12 amino acids. Per the germline V gene, CDR1 is ENHRY and CDR2 is SYGVKD. This chain's CDR3 is CAISELGETQYF. The CDR3 bases are TGTGCCATCAGTGAGTTGGGTGAGACCCAGTACTTC.

This clonotype was seen repeatedly, ten times or more. This chain uses TRBV7-6 with TRBJ1-1, with TRBD1 matching 7 bases. The length of the CDR3 is 12 residues. Germline V gene data show CDR1 as SGHVS and CDR2 as FNYEAQ. The J segment lost 8 bases and the V segment lost 2 bases, leaving 2 bases of the junction unmatched. The CDR3 sequence: CASSLPGQEAFF. The CDR3 DNA follows: TGTGCCAGCAGCTTACCGGGACAGGAAGCTTTCTTT.

This clonotype appeared a single time. The junction and the germline gene differ at one end; a read error may be behind it. The chain employs TRBV4-1 and TRBJ2-7, with 10 bases matching TRBD1. This CDR3 has 14 residues. Germline CDR1 MGHRA, CDR2 YSYEKL. The CDR3 is CASGQGTGVYEQYF. CDR3 nucleotides: TGCGCCAGCGGCCAAGGGACAGGGGTTTACGAGCAGTACTTC.